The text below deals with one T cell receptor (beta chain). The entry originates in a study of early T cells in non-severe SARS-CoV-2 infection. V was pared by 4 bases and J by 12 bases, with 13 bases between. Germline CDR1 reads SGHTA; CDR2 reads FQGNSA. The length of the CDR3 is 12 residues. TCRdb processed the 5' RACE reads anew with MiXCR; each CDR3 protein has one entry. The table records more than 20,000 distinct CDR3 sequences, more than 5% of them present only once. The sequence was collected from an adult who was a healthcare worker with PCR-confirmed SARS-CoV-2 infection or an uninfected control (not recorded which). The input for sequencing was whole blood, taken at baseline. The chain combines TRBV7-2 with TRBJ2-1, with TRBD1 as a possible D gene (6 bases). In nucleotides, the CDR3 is TGTGCCAGCAGCTCAGGGGAATTCGTGCAGTTCTTC. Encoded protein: CASSSGEFVQFF.